These 10 T cell receptor beta chains came from one sample sequenced in a study of blood T cell repertoires in COVID-19. TCRdb keeps only in-frame clones here, not all; method: immunoSEQ multiplex PCR. The table includes around 290,000 clones, about nine tenths detected once. Input material: PBMCs or T cells enriched from blood (not recorded which). The receptors were gathered from a woman aged 18-29 years who had recovered from COVID-19.

The rearrangement links TRBV2 to TRBJ2-7; possible D gene TRBD2, 5 bases. Per the germline V gene, CDR1 is SNHLY and CDR2 is FYNNEI. Trimming took off 4 bases at V and 2 bases at J, with 12 bases between the two ends. This CDR3 comprises 14 residues. The CDR3 loop reads CASSGGRNPYEQYF. The CDR3, as DNA: TGTGCCAGCAGTGGAGGGCGAAACCCCTACGAGCAGTACTTC.

The chain combines TRBV4-1 with TRBJ1-2; 7 positions match TRBD1. Germline CDR1 and CDR2: MGHRA and YSYEKL. The CDR3 runs to 18 residues. J was trimmed by 1 base and V by 0 bases; bases with no gene match: 11. The DNA of the CDR3 is TGCGCCAGCAGCCAAGATTTTGATGGACAGGCGAGTAACTATGGCTACACCTTC. It is translated as CASSQDFDGQASNYGYTF.

This clone was detected only a few times. J is TRBJ1-5 and V is TRBV28; 9 nucleotides align to TRBD1. This CDR3 is 15 amino acids long. Germline V gives CDR1 MDHEN, CDR2 SYDVKM. The junction had 4 bases not matched to a gene; V was cut back by 5 bases and J by 2 bases. The CDR3 here is CASSGDRAGNQPQHF. CDR3 coding DNA: TGTGCCAGCAGTGGGGACAGGGCGGGCAATCAGCCCCAGCATTTT.

The rearrangement uses TRBV7-9 and TRBJ1-6; the match to TRBD1 covers 10 bases. The CDR3 extends over 18 amino acids. Trimming took 6 bases from V and 7 from J; bases not matched to a gene: 15. CDR1 and CDR2 (germline): SEHNR, FQNEAQ (reference sequence). The CDR3 DNA reads as TGTGCCAGCAGTCAACTCCGGGACAGGGGTTTAGGAAATTCACCCCTCCACTTT. Protein sequence: CASSQLRDRGLGNSPLHF.

The chain has TRBV6-2 or TRBV6-3 and TRBJ2-1; 13 bases are shared with TRBD2. J lost 7 bases, V lost 6 bases, and 9 bases had no gene match. CDR1 and CDR2 (germline): MNHEY, SVGEGT. The CDR3 length is 16 residues. CDR3 sequence (DNA): TGTGCCAGCAGCTCGGGACTAGCGGGGATTAGGAATGAGCAGTTCTTC. It translates to CASSSGLAGIRNEQFF.

This chain joins TRBV7-2 and TRBJ2-2; 10 bases fit TRBD2. V gave up 7 bases and J gave up 0 bases; unmatched junction bases: 2. Germline CDR1 reads SGHTA; CDR2 reads FQGNSA. There are 15 residues in the CDR3. CDR3 coding DNA: TGTGCCAGCATGCTAGCGGGGGCGAACACCGGGGAGCTGTTTTTT. This sequence encodes CASMLAGANTGELFF.

V is TRBV2 and J is TRBJ2-1, with TRBD2 matching over 15 bases. V lost 6 bases, J lost 1 base, and 10 bases stayed unmatched. CDR1 SNHLY and CDR2 FYNNEI come from the germline V gene. CDR3 size: 19 residues. In nucleotides, the CDR3 is TGTGCCAGCAGCGCCCTGGGGACTAGCGGGGGGTCTTCCTACAATGAGCAGTTCTTC. Amino acids: CASSALGTSGGSSYNEQFF.

The chain employs TRBV5-4 and TRBJ2-7; tentative D call: TRBD2 (5 bases). Trimming took off 4 bases at V and 2 bases at J, with 13 bases between the two ends. Per the germline V gene, CDR1 is SGHNT and CDR2 is YYREEE (reference sequence). The CDR3 length is 14 residues. This CDR3 is CASSPRTGTYEQYF. In DNA form, the CDR3 reads TGTGCCAGCAGCCCAAGGACGGGAACCTACGAGCAGTACTTC.

The V and J genes are TRBV7-2 and TRBJ2-5; 7 positions agree with TRBD2. V trimming: 6 bases; J trimming: 3 bases; junction bases outside the gene matches: 7. CDR3 size: 14 residues. Germline CDR1 is SGHTA and CDR2 is FQGNSA. The CDR3 loop is CASSFSGTKETQYF. DNA for the CDR3: TGTGCCAGCAGTTTCTCCGGGACTAAAGAGACCCAGTACTTC.

The CDR3, as DNA: TGTGCTAGTGGTCCCACGTCTGGAGCGGGGGGGGGTACGCAGTATTTT. Its translation: CASGPTSGAGGGTQYF. The chain carries TRBV12-5 and TRBJ2-3; 10 bases align to TRBD2. Germline V lookup: CDR1 LGHNT, CDR2 FRNRAP. The V segment lost 5 bases and the J segment 8 bases; nucleotides outside the gene matches: 13. This CDR3 region has 16 residues.